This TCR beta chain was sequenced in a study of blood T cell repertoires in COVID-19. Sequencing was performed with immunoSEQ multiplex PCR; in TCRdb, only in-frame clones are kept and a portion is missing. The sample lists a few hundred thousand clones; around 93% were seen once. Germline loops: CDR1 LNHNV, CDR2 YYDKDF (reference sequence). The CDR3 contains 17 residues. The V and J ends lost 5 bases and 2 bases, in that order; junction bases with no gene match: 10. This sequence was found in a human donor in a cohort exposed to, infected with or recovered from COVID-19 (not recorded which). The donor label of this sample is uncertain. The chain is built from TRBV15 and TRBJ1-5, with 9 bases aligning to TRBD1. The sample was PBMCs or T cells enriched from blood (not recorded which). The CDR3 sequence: CATSGDREGWGNQPQHF. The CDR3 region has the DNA TGTGCCACCAGCGGGGACAGGGAGGGTTGGGGCAATCAGCCCCAGCATTTT.